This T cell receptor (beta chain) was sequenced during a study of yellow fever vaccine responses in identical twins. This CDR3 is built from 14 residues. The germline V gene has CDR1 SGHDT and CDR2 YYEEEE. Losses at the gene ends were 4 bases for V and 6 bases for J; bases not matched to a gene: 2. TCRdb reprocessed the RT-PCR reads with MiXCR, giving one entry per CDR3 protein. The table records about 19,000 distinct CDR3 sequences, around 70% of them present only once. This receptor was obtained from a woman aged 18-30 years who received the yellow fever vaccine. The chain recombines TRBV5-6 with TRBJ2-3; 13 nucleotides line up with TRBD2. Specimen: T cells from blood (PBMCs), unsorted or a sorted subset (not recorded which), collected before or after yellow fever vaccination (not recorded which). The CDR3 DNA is TGTGCCAGCAGCCCACTAGCGGGAGGGGATACGCAGTATTTT. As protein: CASSPLAGGDTQYF.